This T cell receptor beta chain stems from a study of beta chain features in type 1 diabetes (dated by TCRdb to the late 2010s). The study in broad terms: Patients and healthy donors did not differ in mean age, gender distribution, total cell number or subset yield. Across all samples, about 110 million sorted cells were examined, and cell number per subset correlated strongly with RNA yield. The study compared TCRB repertoires of sorted circulating CD4+ T cell subsets between recently diagnosed type 1 diabetes patients and matched healthy donors. Regulatory and stem cell-like memory subsets were isolated from only 8 patients and roughly eight healthy donors, whereas naive and central memory subsets came from all 28 donors.

The entire amount of isolated RNA was reverse transcribed using the High Capacity cDNA Reverse Transcription Kit, so the sequenced TCRB transcripts were expressed ones. Deep immunoSEQ sequencing was applied to naive, central memory and regulatory T cell samples, giving an average of around 4 million total reads per sample. After sorted cells were lysed in RLT buffer, RNA was extracted with DNase-treated RNeasy Micro or Mini kits, with the choice depending on cell number. Each cell subset was processed on its own to prevent cross-contamination, while patient and healthy donor samples were processed together. The immunoSEQ multiplex PCR was used to amplify TCRB sequences from cDNA, generating 87-bp fragments that spanned the CDR3 region. Sequencing of the amplicons was done on the Illumina HiSeq platform. Per the authors' processing: Synthetic template baselines were used to correct PCR bias computationally, reads within Hamming distance 2 were collapsed together, and singletons that could not be merged were discarded. Reads were aligned against IMGT to assign V, D and J genes, CDR3 length and insertions or deletions at six rearrangement sites. Within each subset, clonotype counts were normalized to the number of sorted cells before true diversity and Gini coefficients were calculated with the tcR R package. The overlap coefficient, calculated on TCRB nucleotide sequences, was used to quantify repertoire sharing. Out-of-frame TCRB sequences from naive cells were analyzed as a proxy for the pre-selection repertoire. TCRdb mirrors the immuneACCESS table, restricted to in-frame sequences. Some clones are absent from its copies; in checked studies, under half trace to an unresolved V gene, and the reason for the others is unknown. Clonal size and the V and J genes are those of that table, whereas D and trimming came from the DNA. Counted in this sample were around 500,000 clones; over 9.5% of them appeared once. Jointly, the top ten make up around 0.05% of the sample.

On the study overall, not on this receptor specifically: Fewer insertions and more nucleotide deletions at VDJ recombination sites were observed in patients with type 1 diabetes, implying thymic rearrangement abnormalities. Because cDNA rather than genomic DNA was sequenced, highly expressing activated cells could have been over-represented, although no difference in activation and CD3 levels was found between groups. Type 1 diabetes patients showed a moderate but significant shortening of TCRB CDR3 length in all four CD4+ subsets. Naive, central memory and regulatory TCRB repertoires appeared to be more similar among patients than among healthy donors. Shorter templates might have been favored by PCR, but patient and control samples were amplified and corrected together, so both groups would have been affected equally by any skew. HLA sub-analyses involved small numbers of individuals, so any influence of HLA type on TCRB rearrangement remained unresolved.

Compared with germline, V lacks 5 bases and J lacks 5 bases; bases without a gene match: 9. The CDR3, from cysteine to phenylalanine, totals 15 residues. Only the CDR3 DNA is retained, 45 bases long and in frame from the first base. The germline V gene (reference sequence) yields SGHNT for CDR1 and YYREEE for CDR2. Comments on this clone: Its recognized antigen is unknown. No quality values exist for individual bases; no much larger clone is one base distant.

From each donor, a single peripheral blood sample of around 120 mL on average was drawn into heparinised tubes. A BD FACSAria II was used to sort naive, central memory, regulatory and stem cell-like memory CD4+ T cells with a panel that included CD45RO, CCR7, CD25, CD127, CD95 and CD27. Purity was above 98% for every sorted population. PBMCs were isolated right away by Lymphoprep density gradient centrifugation and were stained directly, without culture. So that batch effects would be minimized, each experiment stained and sorted samples in pairs, pairing one healthy donor with one patient. The chain is encoded by TRBV5-4 joined to TRBJ2-2, with 7 bases in between that match TRBD1. This TCR derives from a woman under 30 in good health. The specimen sequenced was naive CD4+ T cells from blood. The cell subset or site tag for this specimen amounts to: true naive CD4+ T cells. The nucleotide sequence reads as follows: TGTGCCAGCAGACAAACCGGGACAGATACCGGGGAGCTGTTTTTT. This encodes CASRQTGTDTGELFF.